This TCR beta chain was sequenced in a study of cytomegalovirus exposure and HLA in healthy donors. As to this clone: The junction differs from germline at one of its ends, possibly a read error.

Both 60 Vbeta primers and 13 Jbeta primers went into the PCR. Sequencing was performed with immunoSEQ multiplex PCR; in TCRdb, only in-frame clones are kept and a portion is missing. Counted here are roughly 50,000 clones, about four fifths occurring once; the ten biggest clones make up roughly 7%. This CDR3 has 16 amino acids. Per the germline V gene, CDR1 is SEHNR and CDR2 is FQNEAQ (reference sequence). This receptor was identified in a man aged 25-40 years in good health and CMV-seropositive. Sequencing input: PBMCs. J is TRBJ2-3 and V is TRBV7-9; 10 bases are shared with TRBD1. The CDR3 is CSSSSTTGGGTDTQYF. The CDR3 DNA reads TGTTCCAGCAGCTCCACGACAGGGGGCGGCACAGATACGCAGTATTTT.